Each of the 7 T cell receptor beta chains below was sequenced from the same sample in a study of blood T cells in healthy people across ages. Together with a sample-barcoded 5' primer, a J-beta primer mix was included in a second PCR lasting about 7 to 11 cycles. MiXCR, applied by TCRdb to the 5' RACE reads, yields one record per CDR3 protein. The data show hundreds of thousands of distinct CDR3 sequences, with around a quarter seen just once and about 3.9% held by the top ten. The same specimen was also included in a second study, on T cells of mothers and their children.

Input material: blood. These receptors originate from a boy aged 2-9 years in good health.

The sample holds a few counts of this clonotype. The rearrangement uses TRBV29-1 and TRBJ2-5, with TRBD1 matching 11 bases. Near its end, the DNA agrees better with TRBJ2-1, so the J call may be wrong. CDR3 length equals 14 residues. Germline V gives CDR1 SQVTM, CDR2 ANQGSEA. The CDR3 spells CSVDTGTGGNEQFF. CDR3 nucleotides: TGCAGCGTCGACACCGGGACAGGGGGCAATGAGCAGTTCTTC.

This clonotype was detected a few times. This chain uses TRBV5-1 with TRBJ2-2; D gene uncertain. V was clipped by 7 bases and J by 0 bases, with 10 bases between them. Per germline, CDR1 SGHRS and CDR2 YFSETQ. The CDR3 length is 14 residues. The CDR3 bases are TGCGCCAGCGAGTGGGCACCGAACACCGGGGAGCTGTTTTTT. It translates to CASEWAPNTGELFF.

In DNA form, the CDR3 reads TGCGCCAGCAGCCAAGAAAGGCGGGACGGAGACTATGGCTACACCTTC. Residues: CASSQERRDGDYGYTF. The chain combines TRBV4-1 with TRBJ1-2, with D possibly matching TRBD1 (5 bases). Trimming took off 0 bases at V and 3 bases at J, with 14 bases between the two ends. The CDR3 length is 16 residues. Germline CDR1 is MGHRA and CDR2 is YSYEKL.

This clonotype was counted between two and nine times. The chain couples TRBV10-3 to TRBJ2-2, with 7 positions matching TRBD1. J was trimmed by 0 bases and V by 5 bases; bases with no gene match: 6. In germline, CDR1 is ENHRY, CDR2 SYGVKD. CDR3 length: 16 residues. CDR3: CAISRTGHANTGELFF. As DNA, the CDR3 is TGTGCCATCAGTAGGACAGGCCATGCGAACACCGGGGAGCTGTTTTTT.

The V and J genes are TRBV29-1 and TRBJ2-7; D gene ambiguous. The V gene lost 5 bases and the J gene lost 0 bases, with 11 bases spanning the gap. The CDR3 loop spans 13 amino acids. The V gene's germline CDR1 is SQVTM and CDR2 ANQGSEA. CDR3 residues: CSVTTALSYEQYF. As DNA, the CDR3 is TGCAGCGTTACCACAGCACTCTCCTACGAGCAGTACTTC.

This clonotype has at least ten counts. This chain links TRBV4-3 with TRBJ2-3; D is perhaps TRBD2 (6 bases). The CDR3 is made up of 16 amino acids. Trimming took off 2 bases at V and 2 bases at J, with 14 bases between the two ends. Germline V gene sequence: CDR1 LGHNA, CDR2 YSLEER. CDR3 protein: CASSQSQLADTDTQYF. The CDR3 nucleotides read TGCGCCAGCAGCCAATCCCAGTTAGCGGACACAGATACGCAGTATTTT.

In regard to this clonotype: The junction does not match germline at one end; this may be a read error. This chain's CDR3 is CAGSATDRAQPYEQYF. In DNA, the CDR3 is TGTGCCGGCAGCGCCACGGACAGGGCTCAACCCTACGAGCAGTACTTC. V usage is TRBV7-9 and J usage is TRBJ2-7, with 8 bases matching TRBD1. Germline CDR1 SEHNR, CDR2 FQNEAQ (reference sequence). CDR3 length equals 16 residues.